These 21 T cell receptor beta chains originate from one sample sequenced in a study of T cell responses to AZD1222 COVID-19 vaccine. Sequenced by immunoSEQ multiplex PCR; TCRdb stores in-frame clones only, minus some. The sample yields about 150,000 clones, around nine tenths seen once. The sample consisted of peripheral blood, taken on day 0 of AZD1222 vaccination. These receptors came from an adult in good health.

In DNA form, the CDR3 reads TGCGCCAGCAGCGAACTACCGGGACAGGAAGAAGCTTTCTTT. Residues: CASSELPGQEEAFF. V gene TRBV5-1 combines with J gene TRBJ1-1; 8 bases are shared with TRBD1. Trimming removed 4 bases from V and 8 bases from J; junction bases left unmatched: 10. Germline CDR1 SGHRS, CDR2 YFSETQ. This CDR3 contains 14 residues. The full variable domain, with the rest looked up from reference TRBV5-1 and TRBJ1-1, is KAGVTQTPRYLIKTRGQQVTLSCSPISGHRSVSWYQQTPGQGLQFLFEYFSETQRNKGNFPGRFSGRQFSNSRSEMNVSTLELGDSALYLCASSELPGQEEAFFGQGTRLTVV.

CDR3 in amino acids: CASTMTGRGQPQHF. The CDR3 nucleotides are TGTGCCAGCACCATGACAGGGAGAGGGCAGCCCCAGCATTTT. The chain is built from TRBV6-5 and TRBJ1-5; 7 positions agree with TRBD1. Per the germline V gene, CDR1 is MNHEY and CDR2 is SVGAGI. V dropped 7 bases and J dropped 7; count of bases not matched to a gene: 10. The CDR3 spans 14 residues.

There are a few counts of this clone. The rearrangement joins TRBV5-4 to TRBJ1-5, with D tentatively TRBD1 (6 bases). V gave up 7 bases and J gave up 7 bases, with 21 bases separating them. CDR1 is SGHNT, CDR2 YYREEE, per germline (reference sequence). The CDR3 sequence is 15 residues long. DNA of the CDR3: TGTGCCAGCCCCTCAGGGGATCGAAGCAGGCAGCCCCAGCATTTT. It encodes CASPSGDRSRQPQHF.

The chain uses TRBV14 and TRBJ2-3; D might be TRBD2 (5 bases). Germline-derived CDR1 and CDR2 are SGHDN and FVKESK. Trimming stripped 4 bases from V and 6 bases from J, with 14 bases between. This CDR3 has 14 residues. This chain's CDR3 is CASSLRVPADTQYF. The DNA for the CDR3 is TGTGCCAGCAGCCTGAGGGTACCGGCGGATACGCAGTATTTT.

This clone has just one count. The chain combines TRBV7-2 with TRBJ1-2; 7 bases are a match to TRBD1. V lost 2 bases to trimming and J lost 4 bases; unmatched junction nucleotides: 4. The CDR3 length is 14 residues. The V gene's germline CDR1 is SGHTA and CDR2 FQGNSA. The CDR3 region is CASSLPGTAYGYTF. The CDR3 DNA reads TGTGCCAGCAGCTTACCCGGGACAGCCTATGGCTACACCTTC.

This rearrangement joins TRBV7-6 to TRBJ1-3, with unresolved D. CDR1 is SGHVS, CDR2 FNYEAQ, per germline. Trimming shortened V by 1 base and J by 0 bases, and 7 bases separated the two germline ends. The CDR3 contains 15 residues. CDR3 sequence reads: CASSLEIGSGNTIYF. Here the CDR3 DNA reads TGTGCCAGCAGCTTAGAAATAGGCTCTGGAAACACCATATATTTT.

V is TRBV4-2 and J is TRBJ2-7, with TRBD1 matching 8 bases. In germline, CDR1 is LGHNA, CDR2 YNFKEQ. The junction had 5 bases not matched to a gene; V was cut back by 5 bases and J by 2 bases. The CDR3 consists of 14 residues. CDR3 region: CASSSGQATYEQYF. The CDR3 region has the DNA TGTGCCAGCAGCTCGGGACAGGCTACCTACGAGCAGTACTTC.

The V gene is TRBV29-1, the J gene TRBJ2-5, with 7 positions matching TRBD2. J gave up 3 bases and V 6 bases, and 10 bases lay outside the gene matches. Per the germline V gene, CDR1 is SQVTM and CDR2 is ANQGSEA. This CDR3 region has 14 residues. The CDR3 coding sequence is TGCAGCGTCGCCCGTACTGGACTAGAAGAGACCCAGTACTTC. Amino acid sequence: CSVARTGLEETQYF.

This chain uses TRBV7-2 with TRBJ1-1; tentatively, D is TRBD1 (5 bases). Germline-derived CDR1 and CDR2 are SGHTA and FQGNSA. The CDR3 loop spans 15 amino acids. With 0 bases removed from V and 6 bases from J, the gap between germline ends came to 14 bases. This CDR3 reads CASSLALGRAAEAFF. DNA for the CDR3: TGTGCCAGCAGCTTAGCGCTGGGCAGGGCGGCTGAAGCTTTCTTT.

The chain couples TRBV30 to TRBJ1-5; D is possibly TRBD1 (6 bases). Germline V CDR1 and CDR2: GTSNPN, SVGIG (reference sequence). The CDR3 is made up of 14 amino acids. Trimming cost V 4 bases and J 4 bases, with 14 bases left between them. This chain's CDR3 is CAWKIAGANQPQHF. Here the CDR3 DNA reads TGTGCCTGGAAAATCGCAGGGGCGAATCAGCCCCAGCATTTT.

The rearrangement uses TRBV19 and TRBJ1-2, with TRBD1 matching 10 bases. CDR3 size: 14 residues. The germline gives CDR1 LNHDA, CDR2 SQIVND (reference sequence). The trim removed 6 bases at V and 6 bases at J, leaving 7 bases unmatched. Here the CDR3 reads CASRWTGGSDGYTF. The CDR3 nucleotides are TGTGCCAGTAGGTGGACAGGGGGGTCTGATGGCTACACCTTC.

The V call is TRBV14, the J call TRBJ1-2; D gene ambiguous. The ends were cut back, 0 bases at V and 6 bases at J, with 14 bases in the middle. This CDR3 has 15 amino acids. The germline V gene has CDR1 SGHDN and CDR2 FVKESK. This chain's CDR3 is CASSQDLPTVDGYTF. The CDR3 DNA follows: TGTGCCAGCAGCCAAGATTTACCAACAGTAGATGGCTACACCTTC.

The gene calls are TRBV7-3 and TRBJ2-7; D not resolved. The CDR3 extends over 13 amino acids. Trimming stripped 3 bases from V and 2 bases from J, with 8 bases between. CDR1 SGHTA and CDR2 FQGTGA come from the germline V gene. The CDR3 DNA sequence: TGTGCCAGCAGCTTCGGCAATACCTACGAGCAGTACTTC. This sequence encodes CASSFGNTYEQYF.

This chain links TRBV13 with TRBJ2-2; 7 bases map to TRBD1. V was pared by 3 bases and J by 7 bases, with 2 bases of the junction left unmatched. Germline assignment: CDR1 PRHDT and CDR2 FYEKMQ (reference sequence). This CDR3 has 13 amino acids. CDR3 region: CASSLTGNGELFF. In DNA, the CDR3 is TGTGCCAGCAGCTTGACAGGGAACGGGGAGCTGTTTTTT.

The V call is TRBV19, the J call TRBJ1-1; maybe TRBD1 (6 bases). V was clipped by 6 bases and J by 7 bases, with 18 bases between them. CDR1 and CDR2 (germline): LNHDA, SQIVND (reference sequence). The CDR3 loop spans 14 amino acids. CDR3: CASSRAGGPLEAFF. The CDR3, as DNA: TGTGCCAGTAGCCGCGCGGGGGGCCCACTTGAAGCTTTCTTT.

J is TRBJ1-1 and V is TRBV20-1; D not certain. Germline V gene lookup returns CDR1 DFQATT and CDR2 SNEGSKA (reference sequence). V lost 3 bases to trimming and J lost 5 bases, with 7 bases between them. The CDR3 covers 11 residues. CDR3 in amino acids: CSASRKTEAFF. CDR3 bases: TGCAGTGCTAGTAGGAAAACTGAAGCTTTCTTT.

Only one count was recorded for this clone. The CDR3 DNA reads TGTGCCAGCAGCAATGGCCTGGGGGGCCCGTCGATCTACGAGCAGTACTTC. It encodes CASSNGLGGPSIYEQYF. V and J are TRBV21-1 and TRBJ2-7. TRBV21-1 is a recognized pseudogene. This CDR3 region has 17 residues.

This clone has a handful of counts. The CDR3 DNA is TGCGCCAGCAGTGATCCAGGGATGGACTATGGCTACACCTTC. Its protein is CASSDPGMDYGYTF. The V call is TRBV10-2, the J call TRBJ1-2, with D tentatively TRBD1 (5 bases). V lost 3 bases to trimming and J lost 3 bases, with 11 bases between them. This CDR3 has 14 residues. Germline-derived CDR1 and CDR2 are WSHSY and SAAADI.

V and J are TRBV7-9 and TRBJ2-1; a possible D gene is TRBD2 (6 bases). The germline V gene has CDR1 SEHNR and CDR2 FQNEAQ (reference sequence). CDR3 length equals 15 residues. Trimming shortened V by 3 bases and J by 0 bases, and 9 bases separated the two germline ends. The CDR3 region is CASSFTGSSYNEQFF. The CDR3 DNA reads as TGTGCCAGCAGCTTCACCGGGAGCTCCTACAATGAGCAGTTCTTC.

This clone was counted only a few times. A junction boundary mismatches the germline segment, possibly from a read error. The chain employs TRBV19 and TRBJ1-5; 7 bases line up with TRBD1. Germline CDR1 LNHDA, CDR2 SQIVND (reference sequence). This CDR3 has 14 residues. The CDR3 DNA is TGTGCCAGTAGTGTAGACAGGGACCGTCAGCCCCAGCATTTT. Residues: CASSVDRDRQPQHF.

This sequence joins TRBV10-3 and TRBJ1-1, with 8 bases aligning to TRBD1. The germline V gene has CDR1 ENHRY and CDR2 SYGVKD. The junction had 1 base not matched to a gene; V was cut back by 8 bases and J by 2 bases. There are 12 residues in the CDR3. The CDR3 coding sequence is TGTGCCATCGGGACAGGAAACACTGAAGCTTTCTTT. Translating gives CAIGTGNTEAFF.